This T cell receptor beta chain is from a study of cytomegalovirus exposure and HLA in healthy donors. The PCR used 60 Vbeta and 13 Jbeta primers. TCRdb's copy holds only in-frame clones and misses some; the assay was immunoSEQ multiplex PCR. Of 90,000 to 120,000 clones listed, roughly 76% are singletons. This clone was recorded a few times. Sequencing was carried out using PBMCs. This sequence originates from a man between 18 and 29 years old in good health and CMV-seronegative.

The CDR3 DNA reads as TGTGCCAGCAGCCCACGGGGAGCGGGGGGGCAGTATTTT. Its translation is CASSPRGAGGQYF. The chain recombines TRBV6-5 with TRBJ2-3; 9 bases match TRBD2. V was pared by 6 bases and J by 11 bases, with 9 bases of the junction left unmatched. CDR3 length: 13 amino acids. From germline, CDR1 is MNHEY and CDR2 SVGAGI.